This TCR beta chain appears in the sequencing data of a study of blood T cells in healthy people across ages. For the second PCR, which ran for roughly 6 to 11 cycles, a sample-barcoded 5' primer and a J-beta primer mix were used. Each single sample gave us at least 2.5 million CDR3-containing paired-end reads. TCRdb re-called the 5' RACE reads with MiXCR, one entry per CDR3 protein. The sample contains more than 1.4 million distinct CDR3 sequences, around two fifths of which appear only once. The sample providers were healthy Caucasian people from Russia, aged about 6 to 95. Study conclusions and caveats: Among T cells, TCR beta diversity per million cells dropped roughly linearly as age rose. The percentage of naive T cells correlated strongly with TCR beta diversity.

Of note for this clonotype: Its specificity is not known. Given a much more abundant clone one base away, this may be a read error.

This CDR3 has 13 amino acids. Germline assignment: CDR1 MNHNY and CDR2 SVGAGI (reference sequence). The chain has TRBV6-6 and TRBJ2-7, with 7 bases identical to TRBD1. This receptor was taken from a woman aged 18-29 years in good health. Specimen: blood. The CDR3 loop is CTSSRDSLYEQYF. In nucleotides, the CDR3 is TGTACCAGCAGCAGGGACAGCCTCTACGAGCAGTACTTC.